This T cell receptor beta chain was profiled in a study of OX40 agonist ivuxolimab in advanced cancers. Whole-study context: Enrollees could have had prior anti-PD-1, anti-PD-L1 or anti-CTLA-4 therapy, which 40% had received.

Study-level results: Doses of 0.1 to 3.0 mg/kg were accompanied by clonal expansion of CD4+ and CD8+ blood T cells by week 6. Also showing low normalized T-cell clonal expansion were some of the nonresponders.

With respect to this clone: What it recognizes is unknown.

Sequencing used immunoSEQ multiplex PCR; TCRdb keeps in-frame clones, though not all of them. The sample yields about 26,000 clones, about 70% seen once. Germline CDR1 is SQVTM and CDR2 is ANQGSEA. There are 12 residues in the CDR3. V gave up 5 bases and J gave up 0 bases, with 7 bases separating them. The chain has TRBV29-1 and TRBJ1-1, with D possibly matching TRBD1 (5 bases). The sample in question was CD4+ or CD8+ T cells sorted from blood, obtained in a trial of the OX40 agonist ivuxolimab. The source of this sequence is an adult with an advanced solid tumor such as melanoma, head and neck, liver or kidney cancer. CDR3: CSVKGLNTEAFF. CDR3 bases: TGCAGCGTTAAGGGACTGAACACTGAAGCTTTCTTT.